These 6 T cell receptor beta chains share one sample of origin, sequenced in a study of blood T cell repertoires in COVID-19. Profiling relied on immunoSEQ multiplex PCR, and the TCRdb table lists in-frame clones only, not all of them. The sample carries 500,000 or so clones, 87% recorded once. Sequencing was performed on PBMCs or T cells enriched from blood (not recorded which). All receptors come from a woman between 18 and 29 years old who had recovered from COVID-19.

The J gene is TRBJ2-5, the V gene TRBV5-1, with TRBD1 matching 10 bases. Germline V lookup: CDR1 SGHRS, CDR2 YFSETQ. CDR3 length: 16 residues. Germline trimming cut 5 bases from V and 5 bases from J; bases unmatched to any gene: 12. CDR3 bases: TGCGCCAGCAGACCAACCGGGACAGGGGAATGGGAGACCCAGTACTTC. Translating it yields CASRPTGTGEWETQYF.

The V and J genes are TRBV5-4 and TRBJ2-3; 9 bases are shared with TRBD2. The germline CDR1 and CDR2 sequences are SGHNT and YYREEE (reference sequence). J lost 6 bases, V lost 0 bases, and 5 bases had no gene match. The CDR3 extends over 15 amino acids. The CDR3 bases are TGTGCCAGCAGCTTGGCAGCGGGGGGAAGGGATACGCAGTATTTT. Encoded protein: CASSLAAGGRDTQYF.

On this clone itself: At one end the junction does not follow the germline gene, possibly because of a read error. DNA of the CDR3: TGTGCCACCAGTGCTTTGACATTCGCGAACACCGGGGAGCTGTTTTTT. This sequence encodes CATSALTFANTGELFF. This chain joins TRBV24-1 and TRBJ2-2; D unresolved. Germline-derived CDR1 and CDR2 are KGHDR and SFDVKD. The CDR3 sequence is 16 residues long.

This rearrangement joins TRBV7-2 to TRBJ2-5, with TRBD2 matching over 11 bases. The J segment lost 5 bases and the V segment lost 6 bases, leaving 8 bases of the junction unmatched. CDR3 size: 15 residues. Germline loops: CDR1 SGHTA, CDR2 FQGNSA. As DNA, the CDR3 is TGTGCCAGCAGTTCAGGTGGACTAGCGGGCGAGACCCAGTACTTC. Translating gives CASSSGGLAGETQYF.

This clone has more than one count but fewer than ten. This chain uses TRBV5-1 with TRBJ1-1, with 7 bases lining up with TRBD1. Germline V gene lookup returns CDR1 SGHRS and CDR2 YFSETQ. The J segment lost 5 bases and the V segment lost 3 bases, leaving 16 bases of the junction unmatched. The CDR3 runs to 17 residues. The CDR3 region is CASSSQLLTGKGTEAFF. For the CDR3, the DNA is TGCGCCAGCAGCTCCCAGCTTCTGACAGGGAAGGGGACTGAAGCTTTCTTT.

J is TRBJ1-2 and V is TRBV5-1, with 7 nucleotides matching TRBD1. The CDR3 covers 13 residues. Germline-derived CDR1 and CDR2 are SGHRS and YFSETQ. With V trimmed by 0 bases and J by 6 bases, 2 bases remained unmatched. The CDR3 here is CASSLEGAHGYTF. The CDR3 DNA reads TGCGCCAGCAGCTTGGAGGGGGCGCATGGCTACACCTTC.